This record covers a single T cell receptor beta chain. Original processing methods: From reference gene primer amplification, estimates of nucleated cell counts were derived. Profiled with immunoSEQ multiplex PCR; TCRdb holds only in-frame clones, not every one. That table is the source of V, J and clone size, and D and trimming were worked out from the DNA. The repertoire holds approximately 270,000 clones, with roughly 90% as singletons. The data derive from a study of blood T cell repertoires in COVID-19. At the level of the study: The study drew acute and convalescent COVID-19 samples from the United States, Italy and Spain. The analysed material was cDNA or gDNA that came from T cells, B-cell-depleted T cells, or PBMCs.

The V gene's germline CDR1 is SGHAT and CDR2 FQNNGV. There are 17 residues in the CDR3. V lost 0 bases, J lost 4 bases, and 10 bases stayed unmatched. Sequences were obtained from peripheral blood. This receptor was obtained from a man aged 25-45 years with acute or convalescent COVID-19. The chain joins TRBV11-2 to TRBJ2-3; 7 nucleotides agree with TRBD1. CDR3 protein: CASSLDTYGRGSDTQYF. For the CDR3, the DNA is TGTGCCAGCAGCTTAGATACGTATGGCAGGGGGTCAGATACGCAGTATTTT.